These T cell receptor beta chains were read from a single sample in a study of blood T cell repertoires in COVID-19. The method was immunoSEQ multiplex PCR; TCRdb's version includes in-frame clones alone and lacks a portion of them. The data show about 190,000 clones, with around 80% seen just once and 2.5% to 3% held by the top ten. Sequenced sample: peripheral blood. These receptors were collected from a woman aged 80 or over with active or convalescent COVID-19. Each CDR3 is given with its conserved first and last residue. D genes are given only for firm matches. A row's size may be missing; if present it is once, few, many or a size class.

V gene	D gene	clone size	J gene	CDR3 protein	CDR3 DNA
TRBV9	TRBD2	-	TRBJ2-5	CASSATSGGETQYF	TGTGCCAGCAGCGCGACTAGCGGGGGAGAGACCCAGTACTTC
TRBV19	TRBD1	-	TRBJ2-5	CASSMGDRETQYF	TGTGCCAGTAGTATGGGGGACAGAGAGACCCAGTACTTC
TRBV4-1	TRBD1	-	TRBJ1-1	CASSQEGFRTGRAFF	TGCGCCAGCAGCCAAGAAGGATTCCGGACAGGTCGAGCTTTCTTT
TRBV6-6	-	few	TRBJ1-1	CASSPALGGRYTEAFF	TGTGCCAGCAGTCCCGCCCTAGGTGGAAGATACACTGAAGCTTTCTTT
TRBV5-8	-	-	TRBJ2-5	CASTQRTGSETQYF	TGTGCCAGCACCCAGCGGACGGGCTCGGAGACCCAGTACTTC
TRBV19	-	-	TRBJ2-7	CASSIAGVLIPYEQYF	TGTGCCAGTAGTATAGCGGGGGTACTTATTCCCTACGAGCAGTACTTC
TRBV5-1	-	-	TRBJ1-2	CASSPTTGRVGYTF	TGCGCCAGCAGTCCGACGACAGGACGAGTTGGCTACACCTTC
TRBV11-2	TRBD1	-	TRBJ2-5	CASSWGQFQETQYF	TGTGCCAGCAGCTGGGGACAGTTCCAAGAGACCCAGTACTTC
TRBV29-1	-	-	TRBJ2-3	CSVGERATDTQYF	TGCAGCGTTGGGGAGCGGGCCACAGATACGCAGTATTTT
TRBV2	-	few	TRBJ2-3	CASAPQGTDTQYF	TGTGCCAGCGCCCCTCAGGGCACAGATACGCAGTATTTT
TRBV3-1/TRBV3-2	-	-	TRBJ2-1	CASSQDRLAYNEQFF	TGTGCCAGCAGCCAAGATAGGCTAGCTTACAATGAGCAGTTCTTC
TRBV5-1	-	-	TRBJ1-1	CASSPGGGNTEAFF	TGCGCCAGCAGCCCCGGCGGGGGGAACACTGAAGCTTTCTTT
TRBV28	-	once	TRBJ1-5	CASSFRGVGNQPQHF	TGTGCCAGCAGTTTTCGGGGGGTCGGCAATCAGCCCCAGCATTTT
TRBV5-1	-	-	TRBJ2-7	CASSLGRIERATSYEQYF	TGCGCCAGCAGCTTGGGTCGGATTGAGAGGGCTACTTCCTACGAGCAGTACTTC
TRBV7-8	-	-	TRBJ1-2	CASSKDTYYGYTF	TGTGCCAGCAGCAAGGACACATACTATGGCTACACCTTC
TRBV5-1	TRBD1	-	TRBJ2-3	CASSFRGLRSTDTQYF	TGCGCCAGCAGCTTTAGGGGGCTCAGGAGCACAGATACGCAGTATTTT
TRBV21-1	-	-	TRBJ2-3	CASSKVPSGDLGSTDTQYF	TGTGCCAGCAGCAAAGTTCCTAGCGGGGACCTCGGTAGCACAGATACGCAGTATTTT
TRBV6-1	-	-	TRBJ1-4	CASSEARVVGEKLFF	TGTGCCAGCAGTGAAGCCCGCGTGGTGGGCGAAAAACTGTTTTTT
TRBV19	-	-	TRBJ2-5	CASSSSTDTNQETQYF	TGTGCCAGTAGTAGTTCTACGGACACGAACCAAGAGACCCAGTACTTC
TRBV29-1	-	many	TRBJ1-5	CSVEAGGGYQPQHF	TGCAGCGTTGAGGCTGGGGGAGGATATCAGCCCCAGCATTTT
TRBV9	TRBD2	-	TRBJ2-2	CASSVSGGDSGELFF	TGTGCCAGCAGCGTAAGCGGGGGGGACTCCGGGGAGCTGTTTTTT
TRBV3-1/TRBV3-2	-	-	TRBJ1-4	CASTREAGATNEKLFF	TGTGCCAGCACCCGGGAGGCGGGGGCAACTAATGAAAAACTGTTTTTT
TRBV24-1	-	-	TRBJ1-4	CATSEGQANEKLFF	TGTGCCACCAGTGAGGGGCAAGCTAATGAAAAACTGTTTTTT
TRBV18	TRBD1	once	TRBJ1-2	CASSPGPFYRTGDSGYTF	TGTGCCAGCTCACCGGGCCCATTTTACCGGACAGGGGACTCTGGCTACACCTTC
TRBV15	-	once	TRBJ1-2	CATSRKSTSGYTF	TGTGCCACCAGCAGAAAATCTACCTCCGGCTACACCTTC
TRBV19	TRBD1	-	TRBJ2-7	CASSTKGQSEQYF	TGTGCCAGTAGTACCAAGGGACAGTCCGAGCAGTACTTC
TRBV28	-	-	TRBJ1-2	CASGSLGYGYTF	TGTGCCAGCGGGAGCCTGGGATATGGCTACACCTTC
TRBV6-1	TRBD2	-	TRBJ2-3	CASSEHTSGVTDTQYF	TGTGCCAGCAGTGAACACACTAGCGGGGTCACAGATACGCAGTATTTT